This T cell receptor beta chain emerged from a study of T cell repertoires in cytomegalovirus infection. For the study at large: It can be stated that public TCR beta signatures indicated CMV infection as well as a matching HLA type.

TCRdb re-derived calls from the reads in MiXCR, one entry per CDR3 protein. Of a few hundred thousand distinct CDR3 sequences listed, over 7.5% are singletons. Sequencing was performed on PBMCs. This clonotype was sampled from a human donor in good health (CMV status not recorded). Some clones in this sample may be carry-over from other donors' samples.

This chain's CDR3 is CASSPPGKVGETQYF. In DNA, the CDR3 is TGTGCCAGCAGCCCCCCCGGGAAGGTTGGAGAGACCCAGTACTTC. This chain uses TRBV13 with TRBJ2-5, with D tentatively TRBD2 (5 bases). Germline assignment: CDR1 PRHDT and CDR2 FYEKMQ (reference sequence). The CDR3 extends over 15 amino acids. V was cut by 5 bases and J by 4 bases, with 17 bases left in between.